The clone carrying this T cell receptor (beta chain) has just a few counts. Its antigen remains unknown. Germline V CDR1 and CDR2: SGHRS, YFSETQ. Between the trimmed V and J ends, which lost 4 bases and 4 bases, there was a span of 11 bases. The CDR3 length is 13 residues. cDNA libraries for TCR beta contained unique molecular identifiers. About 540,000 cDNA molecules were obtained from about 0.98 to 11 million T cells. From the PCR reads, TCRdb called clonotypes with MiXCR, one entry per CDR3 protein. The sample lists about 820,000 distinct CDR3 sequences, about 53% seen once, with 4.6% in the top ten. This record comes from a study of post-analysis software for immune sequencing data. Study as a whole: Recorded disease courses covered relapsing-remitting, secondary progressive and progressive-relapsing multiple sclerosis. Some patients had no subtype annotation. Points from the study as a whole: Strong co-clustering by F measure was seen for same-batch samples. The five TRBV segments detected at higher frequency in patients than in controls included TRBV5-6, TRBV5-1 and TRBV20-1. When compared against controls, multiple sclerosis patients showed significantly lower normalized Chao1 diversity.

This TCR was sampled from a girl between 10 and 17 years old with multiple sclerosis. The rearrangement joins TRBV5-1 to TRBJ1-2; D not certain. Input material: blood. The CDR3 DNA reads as TGCGCCAGCAGCCCCCCCTCCGGCTATGGCTACACCTTC. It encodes CASSPPSGYGYTF.